What follows are 30 T cell receptor beta chains derived from one specimen sequenced in a study of cytomegalovirus exposure and HLA in healthy donors. The PCR employed 60 Vbeta primers together with 13 Jbeta primers. The assay was immunoSEQ multiplex PCR, and TCRdb's table has in-frame clones only and misses some. The data show 100,000 to 150,000 clones, about 74% seen once. The sequencing sample was made of PBMCs. The receptors shown here come from a woman aged 45 to 65 in good health and CMV-seropositive.

This clone was counted between two and nine times. CDR3 DNA: TGTGCCAGCAGTTTAACAGGGGGCGGAACCGTAAACTATGGCTACACCTTC. Amino acid sequence: CASSLTGGGTVNYGYTF. V is TRBV28 and J is TRBJ1-2; the match to TRBD1 covers 9 bases. Germline-derived CDR1 and CDR2 are MDHEN and SYDVKM. The CDR3 consists of 17 residues. The trim removed 2 bases at V and 2 bases at J, leaving 9 bases unmatched.

This clone was seen a single time. This chain joins TRBV7-8 and TRBJ1-5; 8 bases fit TRBD1. Germline assignment: CDR1 SGHVS and CDR2 FQNEAQ. V was clipped by 5 bases and J by 3 bases; unmatched bases: 6. The CDR3 covers 15 residues. This chain's CDR3 is CASSPDRVDNQPQHF. CDR3 nucleotide sequence: TGTGCCAGCAGCCCGGACAGGGTTGACAATCAGCCCCAGCATTTT.

The chain couples TRBV7-9 to TRBJ2-7; no definite D call. Looked up from germline, CDR1 is SEHNR and CDR2 is FQNEAQ (reference sequence). Trimming removed 5 bases at V and 3 bases at J, with 11 bases between. The CDR3 has 13 amino acids. The CDR3 loop is CASSADEFYEQYF. CDR3 bases: TGTGCCAGCAGCGCCGATGAGTTCTACGAGCAGTACTTC.

The rearrangement joins TRBV27 to TRBJ1-4; TRBD1 is a possible D gene (5 bases). V was trimmed by 3 bases and J by 7 bases, leaving 9 bases between them. This CDR3 has 13 amino acids. Germline V lookup: CDR1 MNHEY, CDR2 SMNVEV (reference sequence). For the CDR3, the DNA is TGTGCCAGCAGTTTCTGGAGGGGTGAAAAACTGTTTTTT. Its translation: CASSFWRGEKLFF.

CDR3 nucleotide sequence: TGCGCCAGCAGCCCTGATCCTGGGACAGGGGAACACTCACCCCTCCACTTT. Protein: CASSPDPGTGEHSPLHF. The rearrangement joins TRBV4-1 to TRBJ1-6, with TRBD1 identical over 10 bases. V shed 4 bases and J 10 bases; nucleotides not matched to a gene: 13. Germline lookup yields CDR1 MGHRA and CDR2 YSYEKL. The CDR3 contains 17 residues.

For this clone: The same CDR3 is also encoded by other DNA sequences in this sample. This chain joins TRBV27 and TRBJ1-6, with a weak D call TRBD1 (5 bases). Trimming cost V 3 bases and J 7 bases, with 13 bases left between them. The length of the CDR3 is 15 residues. Germline CDR1 reads MNHEY; CDR2 reads SMNVEV (reference sequence). The CDR3 DNA reads TGTGCCAGCAGTTTGGGGGGAGCGGGAAATTCACCCCTCCACTTT. Translating it yields CASSLGGAGNSPLHF.

The chain has TRBV6-5 and TRBJ1-2; the D is unclear. Germline V lookup: CDR1 MNHEY, CDR2 SVGAGI. This CDR3 spans 13 amino acids. V gave up 5 bases and J gave up 4 bases, with 11 bases separating them. The CDR3 is CASSEVQTYGYTF. The CDR3 nucleotides are TGTGCCAGCAGTGAAGTACAGACCTATGGCTACACCTTC.

The chain joins TRBV11-3 to TRBJ2-3; D is unclear. The CDR3 extends over 15 amino acids. The V end was cut by 0 bases, the J end by 0 bases, with 7 bases between. Germline V gene data show CDR1 as SGHNT and CDR2 as YENEEA. CDR3 bases: TGTGCCAGCAGCTTAGATGGGCTGAGCACAGATACGCAGTATTTT. Amino acids: CASSLDGLSTDTQYF.

V usage is TRBV6-5 and J usage is TRBJ2-1; 7 bases fit TRBD1. In germline, CDR1 is MNHEY, CDR2 SVGAGI. The CDR3 has 15 amino acids. V lost 6 bases, J lost 6 bases, and 11 bases stayed unmatched. CDR3 nucleotides: TGTGCCAGCAGGGAGACAGGGCAACTGGGCAATGAGCAGTTCTTC. Translation: CASRETGQLGNEQFF.

This chain joins TRBV10-2 and TRBJ2-7; TRBD2 matches 11 bases. This CDR3 spans 13 amino acids. J was trimmed by 5 bases and V by 6 bases; bases with no gene match: 3. Germline V CDR1 and CDR2: WSHSY, SAAADI. CDR3 sequence (DNA): TGCGCCAGCAGACTAGCGGGGGAGGACGAGCAGTACTTC. Translation: CASRLAGEDEQYF.

This clone turned up a few times. The V and J genes are TRBV6-1 and TRBJ1-5, with D uncertain. The CDR3 loop spans 13 amino acids. The germline CDR1 and CDR2 sequences are MNHNS and SASEGT. V was shortened by 6 bases and J by 3 bases, with 9 bases between the two germline ends. CDR3 nucleotides: TGTGCCAGCAGCCGTGAGGCCAATCAGCCCCAGCATTTT. It translates to CASSREANQPQHF.

This clone was found a few times. The chain is built from TRBV28 and TRBJ2-4; 8 nucleotides line up with TRBD1. This CDR3 region has 15 residues. CDR1 is MDHEN and CDR2 is SYDVKM in the germline V gene. Trimming took 4 bases from V and 3 from J; bases not matched to a gene: 5. This chain's CDR3 is CASSSQGAVKNIQYF. As DNA, the CDR3 is TGTGCCAGCAGTTCTCAGGGGGCGGTCAAAAACATTCAGTACTTC.

The V and J genes are TRBV5-1 and TRBJ2-5, with a tentative D call TRBD1 (6 bases). The germline V gene encodes CDR1 SGHRS and CDR2 YFSETQ. CDR3 length equals 15 residues. V was clipped by 0 bases and J by 3 bases, with 12 bases between them. CDR3 nucleotides: TGCGCCAGCAGCTTGGTTTTAGGGGACAAAGAGACCCAGTACTTC. The encoded protein is CASSLVLGDKETQYF.

This chain connects TRBV28 to TRBJ1-5; D call uncertain. Deletions cut 8 bases from V and 7 bases from J, with 24 bases between. CDR1 and CDR2 (germline): MDHEN, SYDVKM. The CDR3 runs to 16 residues. The DNA for the CDR3 is TGTGCCAGCGTCCCCGCGGGCAGGTCGTACCAACAGCCCCAGCATTTT. Translated: CASVPAGRSYQQPQHF.

The chain recombines TRBV19 with TRBJ1-2, with 8 bases identical to TRBD1. Trimming took 5 bases from V and 3 from J; bases not matched to a gene: 5. The CDR3 covers 14 residues. The germline V gene has CDR1 LNHDA and CDR2 SQIVND (reference sequence). The CDR3 DNA reads TGTGCCAGTAGTTCGCAGGGGGCATACTATGGCTACACCTTC. This sequence encodes CASSSQGAYYGYTF.

V usage is TRBV18 and J usage is TRBJ2-5; the match to TRBD1 covers 7 bases. CDR1 is KGHSH and CDR2 is LQKENI in the germline V gene. J was trimmed by 2 bases and V by 5 bases; bases with no gene match: 5. The CDR3 extends over 14 amino acids. For the CDR3, the DNA is TGTGCCAGCTCAACTAACAGGGGTCAAGAGACCCAGTACTTC. Protein product: CASSTNRGQETQYF. Supplemented by reference TRBV18 and TRBJ2-5, the full variable domain reads NAGVMQNPRHLVRRRGQEARLRCSPMKGHSHVYWYRQLPEEGLKFMVYLQKENIIDESGMPKERFSAEFPKEGPSILRIQQVVRGDSAAYFCASSTNRGQETQYFGPGTRLLVL.

This clone was seen many times. V gene TRBV5-8 combines with J gene TRBJ1-3, with 8 bases aligning to TRBD1. Germline V CDR1 and CDR2: SGHTS, YDEGEE. V shed 7 bases and J 2 bases; nucleotides not matched to a gene: 11. This CDR3 is built from 16 residues. The CDR3 coding sequence is TGTGCCAGCTCAAGCCTCGGACAGGGCGCTGGAAACACCATATATTTT. This translates into CASSSLGQGAGNTIYF. Combining the CDR3 with reference TRBV5-8 and TRBJ1-3 gives the whole variable domain EAGVTQSPTHLIKTRGQQATLRCSPISGHTSVYWYQQALGLGLQFLLWYDEGEERNRGNFPPRFSGRQFPNYSSELNVNALELEDSALYLCASSSLGQGAGNTIYFGEGSWLTVV.

V usage is TRBV19 and J usage is TRBJ2-1, with a weak D call TRBD2 (6 bases). Germline loops: CDR1 LNHDA, CDR2 SQIVND (reference sequence). The CDR3 contains 14 residues. Between the trimmed V and J ends, which lost 3 bases and 3 bases, there was a span of 9 bases. The CDR3: CASSILGLYNEQFF. CDR3 nucleotide sequence: TGTGCCAGTAGTATTTTGGGACTCTACAATGAGCAGTTCTTC.

This clone came up once. This chain uses TRBV7-2 with TRBJ2-7; 8 nucleotides match TRBD1. This CDR3 comprises 15 residues. Germline-derived CDR1 and CDR2 are SGHTA and FQGNSA. J was trimmed by 3 bases and V by 0 bases; bases with no gene match: 4. The CDR3 DNA follows: TGTGCCAGCAGCTTAGCTGGCAGGGGGCACTACGAGCAGTACTTC. Its protein product is CASSLAGRGHYEQYF.

The chain's CDR3 is CASRDTLAGGVETQYF. In DNA form, the CDR3 reads TGTGCCAGCAGGGATACACTAGCGGGGGGTGTGGAGACCCAGTACTTC. The rearrangement links TRBV2 to TRBJ2-5; 12 nucleotides match TRBD2. CDR1 and CDR2 (germline): SNHLY, FYNNEI. The trim removed 6 bases at V and 5 bases at J, leaving 10 bases unmatched. This CDR3 spans 16 amino acids.

The chain combines TRBV2 with TRBJ1-1, with D perhaps TRBD1 (6 bases). Germline V gene lookup returns CDR1 SNHLY and CDR2 FYNNEI. This CDR3 is 13 amino acids long. Trimming pared 11 bases from V and 1 base from J, leaving 14 bases between. The CDR3 protein is CAGRDNTNTEAFF. The CDR3 nucleotides read TGTGCCGGACGGGACAACACGAACACTGAAGCTTTCTTT.

This sequence joins TRBV5-1 and TRBJ2-7; 8 bases map to TRBD1. CDR1 is SGHRS and CDR2 is YFSETQ in the germline V gene. The V gene end was trimmed by 3 bases and the J gene end by 3 bases; junction bases not matched to a gene: 5. The CDR3 covers 14 residues. This CDR3 reads CASSWDRSVYEQYF. The CDR3 DNA sequence: TGCGCCAGCAGCTGGGACAGGTCAGTCTACGAGCAGTACTTC.

The table lists this clone with a few counts. The CDR3 protein is CASSPRGQGGETQYF. DNA for the CDR3: TGTGCCAGCTCACCACGGGGACAGGGAGGAGAGACCCAGTACTTC. This chain uses TRBV18 with TRBJ2-5, with 9 bases matching TRBD1. Germline V gene data show CDR1 as KGHSH and CDR2 as LQKENI. The trim removed 1 base at V and 4 bases at J, leaving 4 bases unmatched. The CDR3 spans 15 residues. Full variable domain (remainder filled in from reference TRBV18 and TRBJ2-5): NAGVMQNPRHLVRRRGQEARLRCSPMKGHSHVYWYRQLPEEGLKFMVYLQKENIIDESGMPKERFSAEFPKEGPSILRIQQVVRGDSAAYFCASSPRGQGGETQYFGPGTRLLVL.

V is TRBV28 and J is TRBJ2-2; perhaps TRBD2 as D (5 bases). V gave up 2 bases and J gave up 7 bases, with 11 bases separating them. There are 14 residues in the CDR3. Looked up from germline, CDR1 is MDHEN and CDR2 is SYDVKM. The CDR3, as DNA: TGTGCCAGCAGTTTAGAGGGATATGGCGGGGAGCTGTTTTTT. This translates into CASSLEGYGGELFF.

The chain recombines TRBV19 with TRBJ2-1; maybe TRBD2 (5 bases). Trimming left V 3 bases short and J 2 bases short, with 14 bases between. This CDR3 spans 16 amino acids. The V gene's germline CDR1 is LNHDA and CDR2 SQIVND (reference sequence). This chain's CDR3 is CASSIGIRVTYNEQFF. The CDR3 nucleotides are TGTGCCAGTAGTATCGGGATTAGGGTAACCTACAATGAGCAGTTCTTC.

The rearrangement uses TRBV28 and TRBJ1-6, with D uncertain. V lost 6 bases and J 10 bases, leaving 19 bases between the germline ends. This CDR3 comprises 15 residues. Germline V CDR1 and CDR2: MDHEN, SYDVKM. The CDR3 coding sequence is TGTGCCAGCAGCGTGATGGTAGGGTCTAGCTCACCCCTCCACTTT. This translates into CASSVMVGSSSPLHF.

The gene calls are TRBV6-5 and TRBJ1-5; 10 bases match TRBD1. From germline, CDR1 is MNHEY and CDR2 SVGAGI. The trim removed 4 bases at V and 8 bases at J, leaving 11 bases unmatched. This CDR3 is 16 amino acids long. CDR3 amino acids: CASSLTGGFVIEPQHF. The CDR3 DNA reads TGTGCCAGCAGTTTGACAGGGGGCTTTGTCATTGAGCCCCAGCATTTT.

As for this clone: One end of the junction varies from germline; a read error may be responsible. This chain joins TRBV7-6 and TRBJ2-5, with 8 bases aligning to TRBD2. The germline gives CDR1 SGHVS, CDR2 FNYEAQ. This CDR3 has 16 amino acids. The CDR3 protein is CASSGRLARGQEAQYF. The CDR3 region has the DNA TGTGCCAGCAGCGGAAGACTAGCGAGAGGGCAAGAGGCCCAGTACTTC. Drawing the rest from reference TRBV7-6 and TRBJ2-5, the complete variable domain is GAGVSQSPRYKVTKRGQDVALRCDPISGHVSLYWYRQALGQGPEFLTYFNYEAQQDKSGLPNDRFSAERPEGSISTLTIQRTEQRDSAMYRCASSGRLARGQEAQYFGPGTRLLVL.

V and J are TRBV9 and TRBJ1-2, with TRBD1 identical over 9 bases. The CDR3 is made up of 15 amino acids. After removal of 4 bases from V and 1 base from J, the junction contained 5 bases not matched to a gene. In germline, CDR1 is SGDLS, CDR2 YYNGEE. The CDR3, as DNA: TGTGCCAGCAGCCCGGGGACAGGGATTAACTATGGCTACACCTTC. As protein: CASSPGTGINYGYTF. Filled out from reference TRBV9 and TRBJ1-2, the complete variable domain reads DSGVTQTPKHLITATGQRVTLRCSPRSGDLSVYWYQQSLDQGLQFLIQYYNGEERAKGNILERFSAQQFPDLHSELNLSSLELGDSALYFCASSPGTGINYGYTFGSGTRLTVV.

The chain combines TRBV19 with TRBJ1-5; D is uncertain. The CDR3 consists of 13 residues. Per germline, CDR1 LNHDA and CDR2 SQIVND (reference sequence). V dropped 9 bases and J dropped 0 bases, with 9 bases sitting between them. As DNA, the CDR3 is TGTGCCAGCACTTCATATAGCAATCAGCCCCAGCATTTT. It codes for CASTSYSNQPQHF.